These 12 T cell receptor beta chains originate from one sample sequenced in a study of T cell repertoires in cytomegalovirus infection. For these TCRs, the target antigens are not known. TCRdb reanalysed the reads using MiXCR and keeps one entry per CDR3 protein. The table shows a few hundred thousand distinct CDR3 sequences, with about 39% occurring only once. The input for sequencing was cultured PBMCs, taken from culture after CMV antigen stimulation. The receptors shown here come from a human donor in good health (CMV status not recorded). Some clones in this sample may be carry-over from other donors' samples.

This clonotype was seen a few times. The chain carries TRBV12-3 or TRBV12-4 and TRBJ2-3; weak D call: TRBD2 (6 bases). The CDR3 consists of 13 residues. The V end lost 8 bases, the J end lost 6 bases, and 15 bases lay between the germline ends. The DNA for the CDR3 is TGTGCCAGCTTAGGGACCAGCGGGGATACGCAGTATTTT. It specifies CASLGTSGDTQYF.

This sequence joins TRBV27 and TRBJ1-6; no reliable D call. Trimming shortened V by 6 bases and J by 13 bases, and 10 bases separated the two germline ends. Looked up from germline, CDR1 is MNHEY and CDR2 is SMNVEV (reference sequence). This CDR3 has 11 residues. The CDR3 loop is CASSPRVPLHF. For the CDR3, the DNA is TGTGCCAGCAGCCCCCGGGTCCCCCTCCACTTT.

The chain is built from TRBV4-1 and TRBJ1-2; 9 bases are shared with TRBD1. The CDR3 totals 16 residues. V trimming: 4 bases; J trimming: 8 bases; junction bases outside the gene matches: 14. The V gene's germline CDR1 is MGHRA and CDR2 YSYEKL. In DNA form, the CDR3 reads TGCGCCAGCAGCCGAGGACCGGGACAGGGATTGCGGGGCTACACCTTC. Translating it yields CASSRGPGQGLRGYTF.

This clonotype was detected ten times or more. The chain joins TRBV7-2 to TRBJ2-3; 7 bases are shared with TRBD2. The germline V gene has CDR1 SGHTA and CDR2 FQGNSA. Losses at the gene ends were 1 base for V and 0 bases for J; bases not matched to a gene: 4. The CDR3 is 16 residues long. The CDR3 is CASSLVPAGSTDTQYF. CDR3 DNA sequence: TGTGCCAGCAGCTTAGTCCCAGCGGGGAGCACAGATACGCAGTATTTT.

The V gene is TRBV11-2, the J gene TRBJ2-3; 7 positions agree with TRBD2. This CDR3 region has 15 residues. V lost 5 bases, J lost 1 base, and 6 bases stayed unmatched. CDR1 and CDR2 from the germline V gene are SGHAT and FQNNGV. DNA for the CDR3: TGTGCCAGCAGCCCAGGGAGGGGACGCACAGATACGCAGTATTTT. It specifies CASSPGRGRTDTQYF.

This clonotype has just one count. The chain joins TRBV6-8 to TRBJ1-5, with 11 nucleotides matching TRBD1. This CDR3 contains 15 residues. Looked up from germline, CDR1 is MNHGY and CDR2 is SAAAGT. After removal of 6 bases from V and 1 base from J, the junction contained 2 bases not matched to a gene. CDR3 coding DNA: TGTGCCAGCAGGGGGACAGGGGGGAGCAATCAGCCCCAGCATTTT. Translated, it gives CASRGTGGSNQPQHF.

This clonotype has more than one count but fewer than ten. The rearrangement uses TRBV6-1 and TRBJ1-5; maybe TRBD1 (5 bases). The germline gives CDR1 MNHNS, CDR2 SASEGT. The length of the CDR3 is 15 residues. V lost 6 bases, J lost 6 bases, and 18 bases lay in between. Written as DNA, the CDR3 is TGTGCCAGCAGCTTACTAAAGGGAGGGACTCAGCCCCAGCATTTT. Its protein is CASSLLKGGTQPQHF.

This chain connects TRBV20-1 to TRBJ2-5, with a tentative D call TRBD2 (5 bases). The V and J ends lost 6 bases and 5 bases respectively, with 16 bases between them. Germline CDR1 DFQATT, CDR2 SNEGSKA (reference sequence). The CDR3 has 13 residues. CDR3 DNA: TGCAGTGCCTCGAGCCCCGGCGGGGAGACCCAGTACTTC. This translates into CSASSPGGETQYF.

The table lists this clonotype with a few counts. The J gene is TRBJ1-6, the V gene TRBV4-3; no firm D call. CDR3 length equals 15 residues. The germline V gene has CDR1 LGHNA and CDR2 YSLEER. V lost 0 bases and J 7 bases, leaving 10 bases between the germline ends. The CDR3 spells CASSQDGQMNSPLHF. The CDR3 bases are TGCGCCAGCAGCCAAGATGGCCAGATGAATTCACCCCTCCACTTT.

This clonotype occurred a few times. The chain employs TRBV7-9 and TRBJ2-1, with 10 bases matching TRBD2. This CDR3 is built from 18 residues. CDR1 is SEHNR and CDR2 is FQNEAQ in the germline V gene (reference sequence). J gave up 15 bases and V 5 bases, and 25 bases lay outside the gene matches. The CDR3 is CASSPRLNRAGGQYLLFF. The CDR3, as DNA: TGTGCCAGCAGCCCCAGACTCAATCGAGCGGGAGGGCAATACTTACTGTTCTTC. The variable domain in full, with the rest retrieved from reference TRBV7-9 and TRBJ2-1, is DTGVSQNPRHKITKRGQNVTFRCDPISEHNRLYWYRQTLGQGPEFLTYFQNEAQLEKSRLLSDRFSAERPKGSFSTLEIQRTEQGDSAMYLCASSPRLNRAGGQYLLFFGPGTRLTVL.

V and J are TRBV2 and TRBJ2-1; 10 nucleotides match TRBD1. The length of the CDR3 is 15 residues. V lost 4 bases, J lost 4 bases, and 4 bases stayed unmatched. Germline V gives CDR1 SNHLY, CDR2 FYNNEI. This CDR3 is CASSAGQGLYNEQFF. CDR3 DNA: TGTGCCAGCAGTGCGGGACAGGGGCTGTACAATGAGCAGTTCTTC.

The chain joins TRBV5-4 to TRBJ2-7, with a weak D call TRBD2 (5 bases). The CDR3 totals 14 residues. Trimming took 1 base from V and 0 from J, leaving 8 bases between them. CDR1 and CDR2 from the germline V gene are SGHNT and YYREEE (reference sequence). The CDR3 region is CASSLQRNSYEQYF. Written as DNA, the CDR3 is TGTGCCAGCAGCTTGCAGCGGAACTCCTACGAGCAGTACTTC. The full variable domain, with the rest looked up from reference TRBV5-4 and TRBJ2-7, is ETGVTQSPTHLIKTRGQQVTLRCSSQSGHNTVSWYQQALGQGPQFIFQYYREEENGRGNFPPRFSGLQFPNYSSELNVNALELDDSALYLCASSLQRNSYEQYFGPGTRLTVT.